This TCR beta chain emerged from a study of PD-1 blockade in classical Hodgkin lymphoma (TCRdb year 2020). Background on the whole study: Nivolumab dosing was 3 mg/kg intravenously every 2 weeks, continuing until either disease progression or unacceptable toxicity. To define a peripheral blood immune signature of response to PD-1 blockade in classical Hodgkin lymphoma, the study combined TCR beta sequencing with CyTOF. General conclusions and limits of the study: Only a single clinical trial cohort was studied, and what caused the repertoire differences, possibly disease activity or prior therapy, remained undefined. Baseline TCR diversity was reported to be lower in newly diagnosed patients than in healthy donors, and even lower in relapsed/refractory patients. Lower diversity was observed in patients in whom nivolumab was started less than 1 year after ASCT, and these patients were excluded from later analyses so that confounding by immune reconstitution would be avoided. CD4+ but not CD8+ TCR diversity rose significantly by C4D1 (p=0.0027 vs p=0.16), most apparent in complete responders (p=0.02). Trial patients with a complete response had baseline diversity similar to that of newly diagnosed patients, while partial responders and progressors had significantly lower diversity.

Of note for this clone: Its antigen target is currently unknown. Base qualities are not recorded, but no much larger clone differs from it by a single base.

CDR1 and CDR2 are drawn from the germline V gene: SGHTA, FQGNSA. The junction shows trimming of 1 base on V and 10 bases on J, and the gene matches do not reach 13 bases of it. From its cysteine to its phenylalanine, the CDR3 spans 16 amino acids. The DNA shown is the 48-base CDR3, in frame from base 1. Genomic DNA was extracted with the Qiagen DNeasy kit from unsorted PBMCs and from negatively selected CD4+ and CD8+ fractions. Amplification of TCR beta CDR3 regions was done by immunoSEQ multiplex PCR with primers that anneal to V and J segments. A synthetic immune receptor repertoire was used to minimize amplification bias, and remaining bias was computationally removed after sequencing. In the paper's pipeline: Repertoire diversity was quantified as the Shannon entropy index using custom Python scripts. Unsorted, CD4+ and CD8+ repertoires were examined separately, except in combined analyses, for which CD4+ and CD8+ sequences were merged in silico. A clone was considered expanded if an increase in frequency of at least 2-fold after treatment relative to C1D1 was found, and a pseudocount of 0.5 was applied to clones undetected at baseline. Clones with 0 or 1 copy at C1D1 were classified as singleton clones, and clones with 2 or more copies were classified as non-singleton clones. Clones expanded in unsorted samples were assigned a CD4+, CD8+ or unknown annotation through matching of protein sequences in sorted samples from the same patient. Wilcoxon tests were applied to paired samples to test diversity changes from C1D1 to C4D1. In its TCRdb copy, this immuneACCESS table keeps in-frame sequences only and misses some clones. Where compared with another copy, unresolved V genes explain less than half of these, and the others have no known cause. V and J calls and clone size follow that table, whereas D and trimming were derived from the DNA. The sample records around 40,000 clones, around 78% of which are singletons. The ten largest clonotypes hold over 10% of the sample.

The time point tag for this specimen amounts to: cycle 1 day 1 (C1D1), immediately before nivolumab initiation. Relapse after autologous stem cell transplantation had occurred in all trial patients, and cohorts A, B and C were distinguished by prior brentuximab vedotin exposure. The trial cohort included 50 to 70 patients with relapsed/refractory classical Hodgkin lymphoma, and each patient had a best overall response of complete response, partial response or progressive disease. Trial patients were treated with single-agent nivolumab in the multi-cohort phase II CheckMate 205 trial. An independent review committee assessed best overall response using the 2007 International Working Group response criteria. Trial PBMCs were obtained immediately prior to nivolumab initiation (C1D1) and on therapy at cycle 2 day 1 and cycle 4 day 1. After peripheral blood was drawn into 8 mL Vacutainer Cell Preparation Tubes, PBMCs were isolated by centrifugation and then cryopreserved.

This TCR derives from a human donor with classical Hodgkin lymphoma. Sequenced here: peripheral blood mononuclear cells (PBMCs), sampled at baseline. Recombination connected TRBV7-2 to TRBJ2-1, with 7 central nucleotides matching TRBD2. The CDR3 has the sequence CASSLGLGRGNLEQFF. The DNA sequence is TGTGCCAGCAGCTTAGGCCTTGGGAGGGGCAACTTGGAGCAGTTCTTC.